Listed here is a single T cell receptor (beta chain). Trimming pared 4 bases from V and 0 bases from J, leaving 9 bases between. The V gene's germline CDR1 is GTSNPN and CDR2 SVGIG (reference sequence). The CDR3 totals 13 residues. This sample stems from a study of cytomegalovirus exposure and HLA in healthy donors. PCR used 60 Vbeta primers and 13 Jbeta primers. Libraries were prepared by immunoSEQ multiplex PCR; TCRdb keeps only in-frame clonotypes and omits some of them. This table has 180,000 or so clones, roughly 80% appearing once. Specimen: PBMCs. The chain links TRBV30 to TRBJ1-1; D remains ambiguous. The sequence derives from a girl aged 10 to 17 in good health and CMV-seropositive. The CDR3 DNA sequence: TGTGCCTGGAATGCGCAAGTGAACACTGAAGCTTTCTTT. Translating it yields CAWNAQVNTEAFF.